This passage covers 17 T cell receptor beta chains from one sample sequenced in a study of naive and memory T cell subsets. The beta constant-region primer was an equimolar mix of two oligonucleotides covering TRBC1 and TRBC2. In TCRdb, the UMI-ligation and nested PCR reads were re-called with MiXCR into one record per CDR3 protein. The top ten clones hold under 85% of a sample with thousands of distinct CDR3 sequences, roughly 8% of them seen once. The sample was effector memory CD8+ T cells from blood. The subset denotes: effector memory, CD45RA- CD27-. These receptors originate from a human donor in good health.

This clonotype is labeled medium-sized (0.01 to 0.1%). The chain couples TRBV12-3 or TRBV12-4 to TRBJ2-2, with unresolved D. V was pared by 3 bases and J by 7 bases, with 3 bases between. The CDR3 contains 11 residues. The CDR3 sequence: CASSFLGELFF. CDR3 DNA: TGTGCCAGCAGTTTTCTCGGGGAGCTGTTTTTT.

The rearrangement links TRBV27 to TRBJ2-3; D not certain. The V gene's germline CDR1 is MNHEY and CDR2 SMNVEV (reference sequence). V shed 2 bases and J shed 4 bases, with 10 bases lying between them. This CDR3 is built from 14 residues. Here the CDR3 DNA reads TGTGCCAGCAGTTTACTCCGGCTACCAGATACGCAGTATTTT. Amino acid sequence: CASSLLRLPDTQYF.

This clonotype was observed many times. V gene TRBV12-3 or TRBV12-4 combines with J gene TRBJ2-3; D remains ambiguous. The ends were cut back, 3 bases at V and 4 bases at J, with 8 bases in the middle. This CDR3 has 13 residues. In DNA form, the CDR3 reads TGTGCCAGCAGTTTCTTGGTTTCAGATACGCAGTATTTT. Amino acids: CASSFLVSDTQYF.

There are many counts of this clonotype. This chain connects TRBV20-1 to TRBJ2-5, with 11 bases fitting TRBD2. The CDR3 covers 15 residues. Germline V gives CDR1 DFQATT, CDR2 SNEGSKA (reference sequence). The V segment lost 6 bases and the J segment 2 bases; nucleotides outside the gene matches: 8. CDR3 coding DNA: TGCAGTGCCAAACCGGGACTAGCGGTTCAAGAGACCCAGTACTTC. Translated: CSAKPGLAVQETQYF.

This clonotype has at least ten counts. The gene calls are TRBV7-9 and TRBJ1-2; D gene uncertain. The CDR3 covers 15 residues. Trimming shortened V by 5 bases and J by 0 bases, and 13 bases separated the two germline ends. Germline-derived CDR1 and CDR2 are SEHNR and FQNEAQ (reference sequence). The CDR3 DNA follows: TGTGCCAGCAGCCGGCCAACCGGATCTAACTATGGCTACACCTTC. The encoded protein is CASSRPTGSNYGYTF.

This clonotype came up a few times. In DNA form, the CDR3 reads TGTGCCAGCAGGGTGGACAGGGCCACTGAAGCTTTCTTT. This gives the protein CASRVDRATEAFF. The chain has TRBV6-5 and TRBJ1-1; 8 nucleotides match TRBD1. The CDR3 length is 13 residues. V was clipped by 6 bases and J by 4 bases; unmatched bases: 4. Per the germline V gene, CDR1 is MNHEY and CDR2 is SVGAGI.

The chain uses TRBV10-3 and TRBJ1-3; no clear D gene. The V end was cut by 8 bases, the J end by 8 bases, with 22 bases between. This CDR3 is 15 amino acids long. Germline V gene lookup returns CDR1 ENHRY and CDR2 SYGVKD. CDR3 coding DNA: TGTGCCATCGGATCAGAGTCTAGGTGGGGTCACACCATATATTTT. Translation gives CAIGSESRWGHTIYF.

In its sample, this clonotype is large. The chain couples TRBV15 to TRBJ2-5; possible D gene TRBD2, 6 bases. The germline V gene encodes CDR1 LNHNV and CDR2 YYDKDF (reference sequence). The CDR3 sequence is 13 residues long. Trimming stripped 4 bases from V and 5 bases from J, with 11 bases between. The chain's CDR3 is CATSTLAGETQYF. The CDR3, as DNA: TGTGCCACCAGCACACTAGCAGGGGAGACCCAGTACTTC.

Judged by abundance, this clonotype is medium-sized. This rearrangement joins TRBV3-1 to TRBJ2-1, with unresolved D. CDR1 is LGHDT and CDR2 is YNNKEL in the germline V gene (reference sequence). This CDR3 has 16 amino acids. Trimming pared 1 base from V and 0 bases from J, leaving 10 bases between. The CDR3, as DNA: TGTGCCAGCAGCCAAGGAGCGCCTAGCTCCTACAATGAGCAGTTCTTC. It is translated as CASSQGAPSSYNEQFF.

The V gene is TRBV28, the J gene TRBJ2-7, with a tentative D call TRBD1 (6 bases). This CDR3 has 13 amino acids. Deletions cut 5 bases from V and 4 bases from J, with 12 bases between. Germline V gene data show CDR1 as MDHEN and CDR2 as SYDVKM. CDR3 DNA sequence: TGTGCCAGCAGTCTACAACAGGGATACGAGCAGTACTTC. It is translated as CASSLQQGYEQYF.

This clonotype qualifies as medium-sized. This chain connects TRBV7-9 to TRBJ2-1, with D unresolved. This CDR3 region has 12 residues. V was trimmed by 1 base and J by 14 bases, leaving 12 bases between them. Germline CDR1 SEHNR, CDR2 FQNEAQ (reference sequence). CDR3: CASSLGSLPKFF. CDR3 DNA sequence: TGTGCCAGCAGCTTAGGTTCTTTACCCAAGTTCTTC.

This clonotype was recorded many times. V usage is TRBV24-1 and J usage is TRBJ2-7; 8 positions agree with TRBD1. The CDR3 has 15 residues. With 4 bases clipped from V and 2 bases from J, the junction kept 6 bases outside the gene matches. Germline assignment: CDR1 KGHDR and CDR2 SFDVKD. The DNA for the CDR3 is TGTGCCACCAGTGACGAAACAGGGGGACCCTACGAGCAGTACTTC. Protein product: CATSDETGGPYEQYF.

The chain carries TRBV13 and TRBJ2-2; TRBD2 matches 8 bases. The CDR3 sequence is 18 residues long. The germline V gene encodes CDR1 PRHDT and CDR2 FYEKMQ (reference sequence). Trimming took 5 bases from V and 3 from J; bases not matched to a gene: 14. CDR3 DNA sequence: TGTGCCAGCAGCCCGACCCCGGGACTAGGGTTGTACACCGGGGAGCTGTTTTTT. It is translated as CASSPTPGLGLYTGELFF.

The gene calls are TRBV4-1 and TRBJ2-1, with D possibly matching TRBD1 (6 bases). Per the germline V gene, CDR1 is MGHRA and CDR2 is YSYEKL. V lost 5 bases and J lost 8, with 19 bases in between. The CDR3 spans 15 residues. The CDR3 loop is CASSEGTTASDEQFF. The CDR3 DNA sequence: TGCGCCAGCAGCGAGGGGACAACGGCCAGCGATGAGCAGTTCTTC.

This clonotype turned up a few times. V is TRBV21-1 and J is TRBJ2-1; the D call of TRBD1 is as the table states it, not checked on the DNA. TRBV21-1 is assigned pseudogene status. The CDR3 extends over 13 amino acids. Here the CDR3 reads CASSKDGRDEQFF. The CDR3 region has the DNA TGTGCCAGCAGCAAAGATGGGCGGGATGAGCAGTTCTTC.

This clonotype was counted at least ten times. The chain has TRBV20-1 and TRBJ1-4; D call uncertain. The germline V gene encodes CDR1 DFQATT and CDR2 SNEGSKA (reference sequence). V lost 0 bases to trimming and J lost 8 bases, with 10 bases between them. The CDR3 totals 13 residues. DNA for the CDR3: TGCAGTGCTAGAGATCTCGAGTGGGAAAAACTGTTTTTT. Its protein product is CSARDLEWEKLFF.

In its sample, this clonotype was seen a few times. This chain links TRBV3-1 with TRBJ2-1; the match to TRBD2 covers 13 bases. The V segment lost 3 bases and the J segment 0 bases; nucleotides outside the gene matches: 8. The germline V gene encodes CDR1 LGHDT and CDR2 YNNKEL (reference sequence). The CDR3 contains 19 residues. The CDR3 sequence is CASSHGLAGAHSSYNEQFF. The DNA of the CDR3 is TGTGCCAGCAGCCACGGACTAGCGGGAGCGCACTCCTCCTACAATGAGCAGTTCTTC.